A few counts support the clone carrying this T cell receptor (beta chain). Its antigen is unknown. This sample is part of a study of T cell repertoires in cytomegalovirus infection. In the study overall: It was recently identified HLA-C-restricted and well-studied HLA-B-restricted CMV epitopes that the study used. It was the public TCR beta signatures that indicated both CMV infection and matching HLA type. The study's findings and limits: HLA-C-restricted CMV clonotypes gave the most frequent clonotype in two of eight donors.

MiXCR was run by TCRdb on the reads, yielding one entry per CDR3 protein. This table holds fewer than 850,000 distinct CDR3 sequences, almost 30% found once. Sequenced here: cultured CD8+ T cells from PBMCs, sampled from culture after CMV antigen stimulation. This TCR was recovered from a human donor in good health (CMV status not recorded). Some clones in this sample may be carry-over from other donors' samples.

The CDR3 nucleotides read TGTGCCAGCAGCCACCCGAAGGGTGCGGGGGCCTACGAGCAGTACTTC. It specifies CASSHPKGAGAYEQYF. This rearrangement joins TRBV14 to TRBJ2-7, with 7 bases lining up with TRBD2. This CDR3 region has 16 residues. Per germline, CDR1 SGHDN and CDR2 FVKESK. Germline trimming cut 3 bases from V and 2 bases from J; bases unmatched to any gene: 10.